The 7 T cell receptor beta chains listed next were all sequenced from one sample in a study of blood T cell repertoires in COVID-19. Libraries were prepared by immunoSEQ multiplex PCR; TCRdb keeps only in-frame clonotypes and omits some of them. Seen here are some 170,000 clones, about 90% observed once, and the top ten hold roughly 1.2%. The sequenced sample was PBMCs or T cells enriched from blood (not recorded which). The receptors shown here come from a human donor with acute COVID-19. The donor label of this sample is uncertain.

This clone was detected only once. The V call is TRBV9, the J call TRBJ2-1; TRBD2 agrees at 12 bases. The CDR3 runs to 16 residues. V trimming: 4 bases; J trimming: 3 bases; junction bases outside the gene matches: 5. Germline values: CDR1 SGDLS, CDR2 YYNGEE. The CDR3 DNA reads TGTGCCAGCAGCTTCCTAGCGGGGGGGCGCTACAATGAGCAGTTCTTC. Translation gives CASSFLAGGRYNEQFF. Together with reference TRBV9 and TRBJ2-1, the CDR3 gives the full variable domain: DSGVTQTPKHLITATGQRVTLRCSPRSGDLSVYWYQQSLDQGLQFLIQYYNGEERAKGNILERFSAQQFPDLHSELNLSSLELGDSALYFCASSFLAGGRYNEQFFGPGTRLTVL.

DNA of the CDR3: TGTGCCAGCAGCTTAGCGGGGGGGCCTAAGAATGAGCAGTTCTTC. Residues: CASSLAGGPKNEQFF. J is TRBJ2-1 and V is TRBV7-8; TRBD2 is a possible D gene (7 bases). From germline, CDR1 is SGHVS and CDR2 FQNEAQ. This CDR3 comprises 15 residues. Trimming took 0 bases from V and 7 from J, leaving 13 bases between them.

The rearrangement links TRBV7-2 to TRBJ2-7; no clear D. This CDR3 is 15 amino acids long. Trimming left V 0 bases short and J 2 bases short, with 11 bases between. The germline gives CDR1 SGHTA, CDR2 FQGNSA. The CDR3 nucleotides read TGTGCCAGCAGCTTAGCGGGTACCGAGGCCTACGAGCAGTACTTC. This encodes CASSLAGTEAYEQYF.

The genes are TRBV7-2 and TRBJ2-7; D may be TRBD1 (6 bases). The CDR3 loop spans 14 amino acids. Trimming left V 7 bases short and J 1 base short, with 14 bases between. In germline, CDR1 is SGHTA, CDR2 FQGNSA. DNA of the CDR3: TGTGCCAGCACCAATAACAGGGCTTCCTACGAGCAGTACTTC. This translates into CASTNNRASYEQYF.

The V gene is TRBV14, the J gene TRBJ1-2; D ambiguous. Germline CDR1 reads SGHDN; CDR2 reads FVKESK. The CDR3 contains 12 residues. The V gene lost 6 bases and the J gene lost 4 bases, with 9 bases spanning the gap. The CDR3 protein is CASSLRGYGYTF. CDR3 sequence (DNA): TGTGCCAGCAGTCTCCGGGGCTATGGCTACACCTTC.

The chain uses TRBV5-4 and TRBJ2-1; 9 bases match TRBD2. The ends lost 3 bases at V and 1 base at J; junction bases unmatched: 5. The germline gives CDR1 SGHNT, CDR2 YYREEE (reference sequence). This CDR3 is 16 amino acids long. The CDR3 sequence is CASSSGLARSYNEQFF. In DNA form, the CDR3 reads TGTGCCAGCAGCTCCGGACTAGCGAGGTCCTACAATGAGCAGTTCTTC.

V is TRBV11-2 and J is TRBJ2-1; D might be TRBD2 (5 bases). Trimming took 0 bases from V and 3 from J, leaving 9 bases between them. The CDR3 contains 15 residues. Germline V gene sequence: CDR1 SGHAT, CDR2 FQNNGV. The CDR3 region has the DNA TGTGCCAGCAGCTTAGAGGTAGGACTCTACAATGAGCAGTTCTTC. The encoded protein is CASSLEVGLYNEQFF.